This entry concerns a single TCR beta chain. Per the original data handling: Reference gene primer amplification in the assay estimated nucleated cell counts. Using immunoSEQ multiplex PCR, the repertoire was profiled, and TCRdb retains in-frame clones only, with some absent. Clonal size and the V and J genes are those of that table, whereas D and trimming came from the DNA. The sample holds nearly 110,000 clones, about 91% seen once. The data are from a study of blood T cell repertoires in COVID-19. Looking at the study overall: T cells, B-cell-depleted T cells, or PBMCs provided the cDNA or gDNA that served as material.

The specimen was peripheral blood. The source of this sequence is a man aged 50 or older with active or convalescent COVID-19.

The CDR3 protein is CASSSFAGGVSYNEQFF. Here the CDR3 DNA reads TGTGCCAGCAGCTCCTTCGCTGGCGGGGTCTCCTACAATGAGCAGTTCTTC. The rearrangement links TRBV7-2 to TRBJ2-1; weak D call: TRBD2 (6 bases). Per germline, CDR1 SGHTA and CDR2 FQGNSA. Between the trimmed V and J ends, which lost 4 bases and 0 bases, there was a span of 16 bases. The CDR3 consists of 17 residues.